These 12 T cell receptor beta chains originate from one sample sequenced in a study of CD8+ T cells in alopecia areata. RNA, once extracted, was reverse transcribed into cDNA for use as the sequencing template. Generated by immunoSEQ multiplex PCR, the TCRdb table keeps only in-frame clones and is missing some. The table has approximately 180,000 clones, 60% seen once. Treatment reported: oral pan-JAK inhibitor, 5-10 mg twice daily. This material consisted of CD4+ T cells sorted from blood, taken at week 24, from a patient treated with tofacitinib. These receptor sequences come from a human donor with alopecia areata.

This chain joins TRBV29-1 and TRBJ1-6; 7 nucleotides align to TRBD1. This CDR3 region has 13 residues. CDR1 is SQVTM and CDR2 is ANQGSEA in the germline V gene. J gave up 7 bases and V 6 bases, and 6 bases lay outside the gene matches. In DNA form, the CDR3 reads TGCAGCGTCAAGGGGGCCCCCAATTCACCCCTCCACTTT. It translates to CSVKGAPNSPLHF.

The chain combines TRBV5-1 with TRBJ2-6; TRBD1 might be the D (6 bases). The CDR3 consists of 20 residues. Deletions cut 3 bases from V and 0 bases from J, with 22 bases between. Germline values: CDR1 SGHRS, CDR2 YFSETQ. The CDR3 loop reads CASSYDHGQRTDSGANVLTF. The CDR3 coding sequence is TGCGCCAGCAGCTACGACCACGGACAGCGGACCGACTCTGGGGCCAACGTCCTGACTTTC.

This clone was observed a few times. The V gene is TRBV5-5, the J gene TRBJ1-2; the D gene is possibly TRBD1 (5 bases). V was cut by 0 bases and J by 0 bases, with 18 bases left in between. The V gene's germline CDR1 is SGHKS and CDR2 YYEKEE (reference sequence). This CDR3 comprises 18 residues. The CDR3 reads CASSLDPSPGQANYGYTF. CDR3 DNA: TGTGCCAGCAGCTTGGATCCCAGTCCAGGGCAAGCTAACTATGGCTACACCTTC.

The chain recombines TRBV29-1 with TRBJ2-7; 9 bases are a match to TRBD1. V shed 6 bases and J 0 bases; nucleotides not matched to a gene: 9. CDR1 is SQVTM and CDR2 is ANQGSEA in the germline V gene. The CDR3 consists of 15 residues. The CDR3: CSVAGDRVGSYEQYF. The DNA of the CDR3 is TGCAGCGTAGCCGGGGACAGGGTCGGCTCCTACGAGCAGTACTTC.

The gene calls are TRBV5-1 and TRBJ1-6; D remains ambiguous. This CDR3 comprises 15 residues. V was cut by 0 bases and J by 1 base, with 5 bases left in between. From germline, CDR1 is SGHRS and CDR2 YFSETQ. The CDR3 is CASSLGSSYNSPLHF. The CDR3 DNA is TGCGCCAGCAGCTTGGGGTCATCCTATAATTCACCCCTCCACTTT.

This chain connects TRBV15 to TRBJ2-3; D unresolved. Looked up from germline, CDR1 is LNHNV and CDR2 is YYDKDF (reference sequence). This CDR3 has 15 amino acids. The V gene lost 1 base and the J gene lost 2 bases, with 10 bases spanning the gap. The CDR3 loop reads CATSRVGRTTDTQYF. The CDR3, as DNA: TGTGCCACCAGCAGAGTGGGCAGAACCACAGATACGCAGTATTTT.

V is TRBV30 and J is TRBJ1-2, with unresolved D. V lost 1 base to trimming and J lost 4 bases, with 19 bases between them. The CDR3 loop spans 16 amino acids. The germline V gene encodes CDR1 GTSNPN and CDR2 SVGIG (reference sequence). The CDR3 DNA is TGTGCCTGGAGTGCCACCCTCACGTCTAGCGCCTATGGCTACACCTTC. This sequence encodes CAWSATLTSSAYGYTF. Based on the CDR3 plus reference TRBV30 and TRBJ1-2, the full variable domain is SQTIHQWPATLVQPVGSPLSLECTVEGTSNPNLYWYRQAAGRGLQLLFYSVGIGQISSEVPQNLSASRPQDRQFILSSKKLLLSDSGFYLCAWSATLTSSAYGYTFGSGTRLTVV.

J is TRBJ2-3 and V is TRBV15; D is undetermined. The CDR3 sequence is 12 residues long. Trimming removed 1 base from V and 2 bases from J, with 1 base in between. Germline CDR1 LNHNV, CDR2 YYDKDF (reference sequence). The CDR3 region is CATSRVTDTQYF. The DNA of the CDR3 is TGTGCCACCAGCAGAGTCACAGATACGCAGTATTTT.

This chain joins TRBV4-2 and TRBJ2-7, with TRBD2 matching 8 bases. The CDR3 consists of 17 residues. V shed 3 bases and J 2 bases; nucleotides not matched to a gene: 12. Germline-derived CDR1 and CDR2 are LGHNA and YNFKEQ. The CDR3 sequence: CASSQNWGGGIPYEQYF. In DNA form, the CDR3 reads TGTGCCAGCAGCCAGAACTGGGGCGGGGGGATACCCTACGAGCAGTACTTC.

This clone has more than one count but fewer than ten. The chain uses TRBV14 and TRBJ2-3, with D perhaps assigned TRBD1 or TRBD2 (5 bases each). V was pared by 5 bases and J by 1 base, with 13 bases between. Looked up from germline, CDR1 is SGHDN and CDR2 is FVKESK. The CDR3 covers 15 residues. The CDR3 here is CASSERGLGTDTQYF. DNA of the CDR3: TGTGCCAGCAGCGAGAGGGGATTGGGCACAGATACGCAGTATTTT.

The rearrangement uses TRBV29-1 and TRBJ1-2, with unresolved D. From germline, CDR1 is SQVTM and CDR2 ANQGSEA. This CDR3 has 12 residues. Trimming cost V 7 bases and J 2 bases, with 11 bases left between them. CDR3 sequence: CSATQLNYGYTF. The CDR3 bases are TGCAGCGCAACACAGCTGAACTATGGCTACACCTTC.

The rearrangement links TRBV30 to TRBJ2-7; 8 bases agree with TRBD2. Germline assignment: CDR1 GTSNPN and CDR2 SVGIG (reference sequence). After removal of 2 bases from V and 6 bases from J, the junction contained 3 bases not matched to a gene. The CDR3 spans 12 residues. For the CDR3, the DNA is TGTGCCTGGAGTAACCTAGCGGGCGAGCAGTACTTC. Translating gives CAWSNLAGEQYF.